This T cell receptor beta chain was sequenced in a study of beta chain features in type 1 diabetes. As for the study in general: Sorted cell examination encompassed around 100,000,000 cells across all samples.

CD45RO/CCR7/CD25/CD127/CD95/CD27 separated CD4+ naive, central memory, regulatory and stem cell-like memory cells by sorting. Overall study results and limits: Moderately but significantly shorter TCRB CDR3s were found in Type 1 diabetes patients in all four CD4+ subsets.

Concerning this clone itself: What it binds is unknown.

The CDR3 extends over 17 amino acids. V gave up 1 base and J gave up 4 bases, with 20 bases separating them. Germline CDR1 is SGHDT and CDR2 is YYEEEE. The study reverse transcribed the entire isolated RNA, so it sequenced expressed TCRB transcripts. Sequenced by immunoSEQ multiplex PCR; TCRdb stores in-frame clones only, minus some. The sample lists about 340,000 clones, 6.5% to 10% occurring once. V and J are TRBV5-6 and TRBJ1-1; D perhaps matches TRBD1 (5 bases). What was sequenced was central memory CD4+ T cells from blood. This receptor was taken from a woman between 18 and 29 years old in good health. The CDR3 sequence is CASSLSRKRGRGTEAFF. CDR3 in DNA: TGTGCCAGCAGCTTGTCACGAAAGAGGGGAAGGGGCACTGAAGCTTTCTTT. The full variable domain, with the rest looked up from reference TRBV5-6 and TRBJ1-1, is DAGVTQSPTHLIKTRGQQVTLRCSPKSGHDTVSWYQQALGQGPQFIFQYYEEEERQRGNFPDRFSGHQFPNYSSELNVNALLLGDSALYLCASSLSRKRGRGTEAFFGQGTRLTVV.